Reported below is one T cell receptor beta chain. Its antigen is currently unknown. The sample is drawn from a study of shared clonotypes between healthy human individuals. Authors' methods: Filtering of immunoSEQ junctional sequences could not match full-length read filtering. Sequenced by immunoSEQ multiplex PCR; TCRdb stores in-frame clones only, minus some. D and trimming were read from the DNA, whereas the V and J calls and clone size are those reported in that table. The data show 2.3 million or so clones, with 85% to 95% seen just once and about 0.39% held by the top ten. Broader study findings: Around 5.4% of naive CD4 clonotypes were common to a handful of donors.

This TCR came from a man aged 18 to 35 in good health. Some clones in this sample may be carry-over from other donors' samples. Specimen: naive CD4+ T cells from PBMCs. The subset here: CD45RA+ positively selected.

CDR3 loop: CASSWAGQGPGSPLHF. The CDR3, as DNA: TGCGCCAGCAGCTGGGCTGGACAGGGACCGGGCTCACCCCTCCACTTT. The chain is built from TRBV5-1 and TRBJ1-6; 8 nucleotides match TRBD1. V lost 3 bases to trimming and J lost 10 bases; unmatched junction nucleotides: 12. Germline assignment: CDR1 SGHRS and CDR2 YFSETQ. CDR3 size: 16 residues.